The clone carrying this T cell receptor beta chain was seen ten or more times. Over 18 months, lack of ophthalmopathy progression marked Graves' hyperthyroidism as stable. Exclusion followed for patients with uncontrolled infection, other autoimmune disease, pregnancy or lactation. Clinical symptoms, serum thyroxine and TRAb, thyroid ultrasound and orbital computed tomography were used for the diagnoses. The investigators amplified TCR beta CDR3 regions from RNA transcripts. An initial round of RT-PCR targeting the TCR CDR3 relied on the HTBI primer set. TCRdb processed the multiplex PCR reads anew with MiXCR; each CDR3 protein has one entry. This table has roughly 300,000 distinct CDR3 sequences, 21% appearing once. V was cut by 3 bases and J by 7 bases, with 12 bases left in between. The CDR3 spans 13 residues. Looked up from germline, CDR1 is GTSNPN and CDR2 is SVGIG (reference sequence). These data belong to a study of T cells in Graves' hyperthyroidism and ophthalmopathy.

The source of this sequence is a woman aged 50 to 60 with Graves' hyperthyroidism. The rearrangement uses TRBV30 and TRBJ1-4; D remains ambiguous. What was sequenced was blood. This CDR3 reads CAWSRLPTEKLFF. The CDR3, as DNA: TGTGCCTGGAGCCGACTTCCTACTGAAAAACTGTTTTTT.